Listed here are 23 T cell receptor beta chains from one sample, sequenced in a study of shared clonotypes between healthy human individuals. Sequencing used immunoSEQ multiplex PCR; TCRdb keeps in-frame clones, though not all of them. The sample shows 600,000 to 750,000 clones, about 90% of them seen only once. Sequenced input: memory CD8+ T cells from PBMCs. Indicated subset: CD45RO+ cells pooled with CCR7-negative TemRA cells. All receptors derive from a man in his late teens or twenties in good health. Some clones in this sample may be carry-over from other donors' samples.

This clone has only one observation. This chain uses TRBV9 with TRBJ2-7; either TRBD1 or TRBD2 may supply D (5 bases each). Germline CDR1 and CDR2: SGDLS and YYNGEE. CDR3 length equals 15 residues. The germline V and J ends were trimmed by 2 bases and 4 bases, with 16 bases remaining between them. CDR3 nucleotides: TGTGCCAGCAGCGTCACCGGGACGGAGTCGTACGAGCAGTACTTC. Translated: CASSVTGTESYEQYF.

The rearrangement links TRBV6-6 to TRBJ1-2; D may be TRBD1 (6 bases). Germline-derived CDR1 and CDR2 are MNHNY and SVGAGI (reference sequence). This CDR3 has 15 residues. Trimming left V 2 bases short and J 3 bases short, with 13 bases between. The CDR3 loop reads CASSYDGGLYYGYTF. As DNA, the CDR3 is TGTGCCAGCAGTTACGATGGGGGGCTTTACTATGGCTACACCTTC.

The chain links TRBV7-8 to TRBJ2-7; 7 bases match TRBD1. The CDR3 is 14 amino acids. J gave up 3 bases and V 3 bases, and 5 bases lay outside the gene matches. The germline gives CDR1 SGHVS, CDR2 FQNEAQ. The CDR3: CASSFGTAFYEQYF. As DNA, the CDR3 is TGTGCCAGCAGCTTCGGGACAGCATTCTACGAGCAGTACTTC.

Worth noting for this clone: A far larger clone is one nucleotide away, so this likely arose from a read error. Other DNA sequences in the same sample also yield this CDR3. In DNA form, the CDR3 reads TGTGCCAGCAGTGAGACGGTGAACACTGAAGCTTTCTTT. It specifies CASSETVNTEAFF. This chain connects TRBV6-9 to TRBJ1-1; D gene unclear. The CDR3 length is 13 residues. Trimming left V 5 bases short and J 0 bases short, with 7 bases between. CDR1 and CDR2 from the germline V gene are MNHGY and SVAAGI.

About this clone: The junction shows a germline mismatch at one end, possibly a read error. The chain employs TRBV6-1 and TRBJ2-7, with TRBD2 matching 14 bases. Per germline, CDR1 MNHNS and CDR2 SASEGT. The CDR3 is 18 amino acids. As DNA, the CDR3 is TGTGCCAGCAGCGAAGACATGGGACTAGCGGGAGTGGGCTACGAGCAGTACTTC. Translation gives CASSEDMGLAGVGYEQYF.

The chain recombines TRBV15 with TRBJ2-1; TRBD1 matches at 7 bases. This CDR3 is 16 amino acids long. With 0 bases clipped from V and 6 bases from J, the junction kept 8 bases outside the gene matches. The germline CDR1 and CDR2 sequences are LNHNV and YYDKDF (reference sequence). Here the CDR3 reads CATSRDDREPPNEQFF. In nucleotides, the CDR3 is TGTGCCACCAGCAGAGACGACAGGGAGCCCCCCAATGAGCAGTTCTTC.

The chain is built from TRBV5-4 and TRBJ1-4; D is ambiguous. The germline gives CDR1 SGHNT, CDR2 YYREEE (reference sequence). The CDR3 totals 16 residues. V shed 4 bases and J shed 1 base, with 14 bases lying between them. CDR3 DNA sequence: TGTGCCAGCAGCCCGGAGGCACCAGGAACTAATGAAAAACTGTTTTTT. Translation gives CASSPEAPGTNEKLFF.

The chain combines TRBV28 with TRBJ2-3, with TRBD1 identical over 7 bases. This CDR3 has 17 amino acids. V shed 2 bases and J 1 base; nucleotides not matched to a gene: 9. Germline loops: CDR1 MDHEN, CDR2 SYDVKM. Here the CDR3 reads CASSLLLPGGGTDTQYF. CDR3 DNA sequence: TGTGCCAGCAGTTTACTGCTCCCAGGGGGTGGCACAGATACGCAGTATTTT.

The V call is TRBV28, the J call TRBJ2-3, with 10 bases aligning to TRBD2. The ends lost 4 bases at V and 3 bases at J; junction bases unmatched: 13. Germline CDR1 and CDR2: MDHEN and SYDVKM. CDR3 length equals 18 residues. CDR3 loop: CASSYHPTSGIETDTQYF. The CDR3 DNA sequence: TGTGCCAGCAGTTACCACCCCACTAGCGGGATCGAGACAGATACGCAGTATTTT.

This chain joins TRBV27 and TRBJ2-3, with 8 bases identical to TRBD1. Germline values: CDR1 MNHEY, CDR2 SMNVEV (reference sequence). This CDR3 contains 16 residues. Trimming took 0 bases from V and 2 from J; bases not matched to a gene: 4. Here the CDR3 reads CASSLSRTGSTDTQYF. In DNA, the CDR3 is TGTGCCAGCAGTTTATCGAGGACAGGGTCCACAGATACGCAGTATTTT.

The chain combines TRBV19 with TRBJ2-7; 7 bases align to TRBD2. V dropped 5 bases and J dropped 2; count of bases not matched to a gene: 9. The length of the CDR3 is 15 residues. In germline, CDR1 is LNHDA, CDR2 SQIVND (reference sequence). In DNA, the CDR3 is TGTGCCAGTAGTTGGGCTAGCGGCGCGACCTACGAGCAGTACTTC. Translated, it gives CASSWASGATYEQYF.

This clone has only a few counts. This chain's CDR3 is CASRETVNYGYTF. The CDR3 DNA reads as TGTGCCAGCAGAGAGACGGTAAACTATGGCTACACCTTC. The chain combines TRBV2 with TRBJ1-2; D not certain. The CDR3 consists of 13 residues. Trimming cost V 6 bases and J 2 bases, with 10 bases left between them. Germline V lookup: CDR1 SNHLY, CDR2 FYNNEI.

The rearrangement links TRBV5-4 to TRBJ1-2; 7 bases are a match to TRBD1. Germline loops: CDR1 SGHNT, CDR2 YYREEE (reference sequence). V gave up 0 bases and J gave up 4 bases; unmatched junction bases: 12. This CDR3 contains 17 residues. The DNA of the CDR3 is TGTGCCAGCAGCTTGGGGACAGGTACCCCAAGAGCCTATGGCTACACCTTC. This sequence encodes CASSLGTGTPRAYGYTF.

The chain recombines TRBV7-3 with TRBJ1-2, with TRBD1 matching 7 bases. The CDR3 is 15 residues long. Germline CDR1 reads SGHTA; CDR2 reads FQGTGA. With 9 bases clipped from V and 4 bases from J, the junction kept 14 bases outside the gene matches. The CDR3 DNA follows: TGTGCCAGTCCCACAGAGGGGGCGGCTTTCTATGGCTACACCTTC. Protein: CASPTEGAAFYGYTF.

The chain has TRBV7-9 and TRBJ2-7; TRBD2 aligns across 8 bases. With V trimmed by 1 base and J by 0 bases, 11 bases remained unmatched. This CDR3 spans 18 amino acids. In germline, CDR1 is SEHNR, CDR2 FQNEAQ (reference sequence). The CDR3 DNA follows: TGTGCCAGCAGCTTAGTGGGCGGGAGGCGCAGAAGCTCCTACGAGCAGTACTTC. Residues: CASSLVGGRRRSSYEQYF.

The genes are TRBV7-2 and TRBJ2-1, with D perhaps TRBD2 (6 bases). V lost 1 base to trimming and J lost 2 bases, with 15 bases between them. This CDR3 is 17 amino acids long. CDR1 is SGHTA and CDR2 is FQGNSA in the germline V gene. Here the CDR3 reads CASSLGRLVNPYNEQFF. The CDR3 DNA sequence: TGTGCCAGCAGCTTAGGACGACTAGTCAATCCCTACAATGAGCAGTTCTTC.

This clone was counted a single time. The J gene is TRBJ1-2, the V gene TRBV27; TRBD1 might be the D (6 bases). The germline CDR1 and CDR2 sequences are MNHEY and SMNVEV (reference sequence). The CDR3 is 13 residues long. V was shortened by 4 bases and J by 5 bases, with 11 bases between the two germline ends. The CDR3 DNA is TGTGCCAGCAGTTGGGGGCTAGGATATGGCTACACCTTC. It yields the protein CASSWGLGYGYTF.

The rearrangement uses TRBV7-9 and TRBJ1-1; D unresolved. The germline CDR1 and CDR2 sequences are SEHNR and FQNEAQ (reference sequence). Trimming removed 1 base at V and 2 bases at J, with 14 bases between. The CDR3 extends over 16 amino acids. The CDR3 region is CASSLGSLLTNTEAFF. CDR3 in DNA: TGTGCCAGCAGCTTAGGGTCTTTACTGACCAACACTGAAGCTTTCTTT. Full variable domain (missing parts from reference TRBV7-9 and TRBJ1-1): DTGVSQNPRHKITKRGQNVTFRCDPISEHNRLYWYRQTLGQGPEFLTYFQNEAQLEKSRLLSDRFSAERPKGSFSTLEIQRTEQGDSAMYLCASSLGSLLTNTEAFFGQGTRLTVV.

The chain links TRBV7-8 to TRBJ1-5, with a tentative D call TRBD1 (6 bases). Trimming removed 5 bases from V and 0 bases from J, with 14 bases in between. The CDR3 sequence is 16 residues long. From germline, CDR1 is SGHVS and CDR2 FQNEAQ. The CDR3 spells CASSPSGASSNQPQHF. CDR3 DNA sequence: TGTGCCAGCAGCCCTTCAGGGGCCTCTAGCAATCAGCCCCAGCATTTT.

This clone has just one count. This chain links TRBV13 with TRBJ2-1; TRBD2 aligns across 12 bases. This CDR3 contains 16 residues. Germline CDR1 is PRHDT and CDR2 is FYEKMQ (reference sequence). J gave up 2 bases and V 5 bases, and 4 bases lay outside the gene matches. The CDR3 DNA is TGTGCCAGCAGCGCTAGCGGGAGGGGAACCTACAATGAGCAGTTCTTC. Protein sequence: CASSASGRGTYNEQFF.

This clone appeared a single time. The chain combines TRBV19 with TRBJ1-1, with 8 nucleotides matching TRBD1. V dropped 2 bases and J dropped 1; count of bases not matched to a gene: 6. This CDR3 is built from 16 residues. Germline V CDR1 and CDR2: LNHDA, SQIVND (reference sequence). The CDR3 DNA reads TGTGCCAGTAGTATAACCCGGGACAGGCCGAACACTGAAGCTTTCTTT. This encodes CASSITRDRPNTEAFF.

Worth noting for this clone: Other DNA sequences in this specimen translate into the identical CDR3. This chain connects TRBV11-2 to TRBJ1-1; D is undetermined. The CDR3 is 12 amino acids. Trimming stripped 3 bases from V and 2 bases from J, with 4 bases between. The germline gives CDR1 SGHAT, CDR2 FQNNGV. The DNA of the CDR3 is TGTGCCAGCAGCTTCAGCAACACTGAAGCTTTCTTT. Protein sequence: CASSFSNTEAFF. Using reference TRBV11-2 and TRBJ1-1 for the parts outside the CDR3, the full variable domain is EAGVAQSPRYKIIEKRQSVAFWCNPISGHATLYWYQQILGQGPKLLIQFQNNGVVDDSQLPKDRFSAERLKGVDSTLKIQPAKLEDSAVYLCASSFSNTEAFFGQGTRLTVV.

This CDR3 reads CASSFFPKREPHTQYF. The CDR3 DNA follows: TGTGCCAGCAGTTTCTTCCCAAAGCGGGAGCCGCATACGCAGTATTTT. The V and J genes are TRBV6-5 and TRBJ2-3; the match to TRBD2 covers 8 bases. There are 16 residues in the CDR3. Per the germline V gene, CDR1 is MNHEY and CDR2 is SVGAGI. V lost 4 bases and J lost 7; bases outside the gene matches: 13.